This entry is about one T cell receptor beta chain. The sample originates from a study of T cells in localized non-small cell lung cancer. Data came from immunoSEQ multiplex PCR; TCRdb stores just in-frame clones and leaves some out. The table lists roughly 61,000 clones, 81% of them singletons. This sequence was found in a man aged 40 to 75 with stage II lung adenocarcinoma. This material consisted of PBMCs, taken before any cancer treatment.

The CDR3 here is CASSFLGTGRSSGANVLTF. CDR3 bases: TGTGCCAGCAGCTTCCTCGGGACAGGGAGGAGCTCTGGGGCCAACGTCCTGACTTTC. The chain joins TRBV5-8 to TRBJ2-6; 9 positions agree with TRBD1. CDR3 length: 19 amino acids. V lost 2 bases to trimming and J lost 0 bases; unmatched junction nucleotides: 9. Germline CDR1 is SGHTS and CDR2 is YDEGEE.